These 18 T cell receptor beta chains share one sample of origin, sequenced in a study of monozygotic twins with inflammatory bowel disease. TCRdb re-called the 5' RACE reads; one entry per CDR3 protein, DNA not given. The ten top clones account for around 12%, within a sample of roughly 120,000 distinct CDR3 sequences. Material for sequencing was blood. The source is a human donor with ulcerative colitis or Crohn's disease, or a healthy co-twin of an affected twin (not recorded which).

The chain couples TRBV7-8 to TRBJ2-1. Germline CDR1 and CDR2: SGHVS and FQNEAQ. This CDR3 comprises 11 residues. The CDR3 region is CASSTINEQFF.

The gene calls are TRBV5-1 and TRBJ2-7; TCRdb's D call of TRBD1 is untestable without DNA. Germline CDR1 is SGHRS and CDR2 is YFSETQ. The CDR3 consists of 16 residues. This chain's CDR3 is CASSLNTGQGLYEQYF. Together with reference TRBV5-1 and TRBJ2-7, the CDR3 gives the full variable domain: KAGVTQTPRYLIKTRGQQVTLSCSPISGHRSVSWYQQTPGQGLQFLFEYFSETQRNKGNFPGRFSGRQFSNSRSEMNVSTLELGDSALYLCASSLNTGQGLYEQYFGPGTRLTVT.

Here the CDR3 reads CSARDRGLAGGGEQFF. The gene calls are TRBV20-1 and TRBJ2-1; absent DNA, TCRdb's TRBD2 call cannot be checked. This CDR3 is 16 amino acids long. Per the germline V gene, CDR1 is DFQATT and CDR2 is SNEGSKA (reference sequence).

The chain recombines TRBV14 with TRBJ2-3; no DNA is available, so the TRBD1 call from TCRdb remains unchecked. The V gene's germline CDR1 is SGHDN and CDR2 FVKESK. The CDR3 is made up of 16 amino acids. CDR3 sequence reads: CASSQVDGRGPDTQYF.

V is TRBV5-5 and J is TRBJ1-5; TCRdb indicates TRBD1, and absent DNA this call remains unverified. This CDR3 contains 13 residues. The germline gives CDR1 SGHKS, CDR2 YYEKEE (reference sequence). This CDR3 reads CASTLDGFQPQHF.

The V gene is TRBV28, the J gene TRBJ2-7; TCRdb picks TRBD2, but there is no DNA to check that call. In germline, CDR1 is MDHEN, CDR2 SYDVKM. The CDR3 runs 14 residues. The CDR3 region is CASSPISSPREQYF.

The chain employs TRBV20-1 and TRBJ1-1. Germline loops: CDR1 DFQATT, CDR2 SNEGSKA (reference sequence). The CDR3 consists of 13 residues. The CDR3 spells CSAIRGIGTEAFF.

V and J are TRBV5-4 and TRBJ2-6; absent DNA, TCRdb's TRBD1 call cannot be checked. CDR3 length equals 18 residues. Per germline, CDR1 SGHNT and CDR2 YYREEE (reference sequence). The CDR3: CASSPRGGQGPGTNVLTF. The complete variable domain, with remaining parts taken from reference TRBV5-4 and TRBJ2-6, reads ETGVTQSPTHLIKTRGQQVTLRCSSQSGHNTVSWYQQALGQGPQFIFQYYREEENGRGNFPPRFSGLQFPNYSSELNVNALELDDSALYLCASSPRGGQGPGTNVLTFGAGSRLTVL.

V is TRBV30 and J is TRBJ2-1; TCRdb reports TRBD1, a call that lacks DNA to check it against. Germline assignment: CDR1 GTSNPN and CDR2 SVGIG (reference sequence). This CDR3 spans 13 amino acids. CDR3 loop: CAGGGGTYNEQSF.

This chain links TRBV2 with TRBJ2-1; checking the TCRdb D call of TRBD2 is not possible without DNA. CDR3 size: 15 residues. Germline V lookup: CDR1 SNHLY, CDR2 FYNNEI. The CDR3 loop is CASSPLANPYNEQFF.

The chain is built from TRBV29-1 and TRBJ2-3. CDR3 size: 12 residues. Per germline, CDR1 SQVTM and CDR2 ANQGSEA. The CDR3 loop is CSYVGNSDTQYF.

This chain connects TRBV29-1 to TRBJ1-1; the TCRdb call, TRBD1, lacks DNA for checking. The CDR3 is 14 amino acids. Germline V CDR1 and CDR2: SQVTM, ANQGSEA. CDR3 in amino acids: CSVHGARVNTEAFF.

This sequence joins TRBV12-3 or TRBV12-4 and TRBJ2-7; absent DNA, TCRdb's TRBD1 call cannot be checked. The CDR3 consists of 14 residues. The CDR3 protein is CASSPTGVDYEQYF.

This rearrangement joins TRBV6-5 to TRBJ2-7; TCRdb's assignment of TRBD1 cannot be checked, as there is no DNA. Germline values: CDR1 MNHEY, CDR2 SVGAGI. The CDR3 runs 17 residues. CDR3 region: CASSYSMGQGVYYEQYF.

The J gene is TRBJ1-4, the V gene TRBV19. Germline V lookup: CDR1 LNHDA, CDR2 SQIVND (reference sequence). The CDR3 is 15 amino acids. The CDR3 spells CASSLVSATNEKLFF.

The chain is built from TRBV5-1 and TRBJ2-7; TCRdb selects TRBD1, and the lack of DNA leaves this call unchecked. The CDR3 totals 16 residues. Germline CDR1 is SGHRS and CDR2 is YFSETQ. CDR3 in amino acids: CASSLGAGGATYEQYF.

This chain joins TRBV7-8 and TRBJ2-7; the TCRdb D gene call, TRBD2, has no DNA to confirm it. This CDR3 spans 15 amino acids. The germline gives CDR1 SGHVS, CDR2 FQNEAQ. CDR3 loop: CASSIGLAEPYEQYF.

The V and J genes are TRBV11-3 and TRBJ2-3. Germline values: CDR1 SGHNT, CDR2 YENEEA. This CDR3 region has 13 residues. The CDR3 region is CASSLATLDTQYF.